The source of this T cell receptor (beta chain) is a study of blood T cell repertoires in COVID-19 (dated by TCRdb to 2020 to 2022). Study-wide context: Collaborator samples came from the United States, Italy and Spain and covered acute and convalescent phases of COVID-19. The material from the prospective study consisted of cDNA or gDNA derived from T cells, B-cell-depleted T cells, or PBMCs. The dataset comprised deeply sampled blood TCRbeta repertoires from subjects exposed to, actively infected with, or recovered from COVID-19. A freely available public database, intended as a resource for researchers studying the immune response to SARS-CoV-2, is where the repertoires were released. Samples came from the ongoing ImmuneRACE study (first 160 participants) plus 1,254 subjects from 6 global collaborators. Sample metadata almost always included a de-identified subject ID, COVID-19 status, age in years and sex. Where HLA class I and class II types were available, the types were taken from metadata supplied by the sample provider, not from assay-based typing. What the study reported, not specific to this receptor: The amount of clinical and demographic metadata varied by source and participant and was provided uncurated.

Samples from volunteer blood donors who had recovered from COVID-19 were contributed by a second Seattle source. Collaborating institutions collected whole blood in K2EDTA tubes following their own protocols. Collaborator samples were shipped for TCRbeta analysis as frozen whole blood, isolated PBMCs, or DNA extracted from either sample type. Comment on this clone: This clone's antigen is unknown. Base qualities are not recorded, but no much larger clone differs from it by a single base.

The immunoSEQ Assay, a bias-controlled multiplex PCR, was used to amplify TCRbeta CDR3 regions from genomic DNA. In the authors' own workflow: Within the assay, amplification of reference gene primers was used to estimate how many nucleated cells each sample contained. To quantify the absolute abundance of each unique TCRbeta CDR3 rearrangement, sequence reads were collapsed and filtered. Productive Simpson clonality was computed per sample as the square root of Simpson's diversity index over productive rearrangements. TCRdb limited this immuneACCESS table to in-frame rearrangements with V and J called. A share of clones is missing; checked studies link under half to unresolved V genes, and the rest is unexplained. V, J and clone size are taken as reported in that table, and D and trimming were inferred from the DNA itself. Within this sample are fewer than 250,000 clones, with 86% of them counted one time only. 1.6% of the sample is in the top ten clones.

This clonotype was sampled from a woman aged 55-69 years who had recovered from COVID-19. What was sequenced was peripheral blood.

The base sequence is TGCGCCAGCAGGGCCGGGACAGGGCCCGAGCAGTACTTC. It codes for CASRAGTGPEQYF. This chain joins TRBV10-1 to TRBJ2-7; TRBD1 fits 9 bases in the junction. The germline V gene (reference sequence) specifies WNHNN as CDR1 and SYGVQD as CDR2. V is trimmed back by 6 bases and J by 6 bases, and the junction contains 6 bases that no gene match accounts for. From the cysteine up to the phenylalanine, the CDR3 has a length of 13 residues. Left in the record is the CDR3 DNA by itself, 39 bases read in frame from the first base.